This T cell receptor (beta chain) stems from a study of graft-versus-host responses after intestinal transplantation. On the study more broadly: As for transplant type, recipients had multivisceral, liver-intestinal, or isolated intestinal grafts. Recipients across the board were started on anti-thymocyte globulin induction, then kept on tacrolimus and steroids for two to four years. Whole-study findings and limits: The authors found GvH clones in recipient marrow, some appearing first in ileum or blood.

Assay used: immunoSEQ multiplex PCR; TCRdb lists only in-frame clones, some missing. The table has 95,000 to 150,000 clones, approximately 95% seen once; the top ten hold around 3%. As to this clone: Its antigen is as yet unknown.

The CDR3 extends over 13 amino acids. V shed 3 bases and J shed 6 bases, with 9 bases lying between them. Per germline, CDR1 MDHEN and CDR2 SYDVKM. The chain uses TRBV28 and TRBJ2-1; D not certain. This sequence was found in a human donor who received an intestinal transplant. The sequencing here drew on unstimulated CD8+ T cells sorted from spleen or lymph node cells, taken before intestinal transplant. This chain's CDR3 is CASSLVQANEQFF. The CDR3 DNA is TGTGCCAGCAGTTTGGTGCAAGCCAATGAGCAGTTCTTC.